This T cell receptor beta chain was recorded in a study of cytotoxic CD8 clonotypes in ibrutinib-treated CLL. Points on this clone: Antigen specificity is unknown.

Around 2 micrograms of genomic DNA from cryopreserved PBMCs went into TCR beta libraries. Study-level findings and limits: While tracking circulating CD8+ T-cell counts, baseline clonality exceeded that of age-matched healthy donors.

The data were produced by immunoSEQ multiplex PCR, yet TCRdb's version contains in-frame clones alone and is incomplete. This sample has tens of thousands of clones, with under 80% found just once. The material sequenced was PBMCs, taken at disease progression, from a patient treated with ibrutinib. This TCR derives from a human donor with chronic lymphocytic leukemia.

The CDR3 region has the DNA TGTGCCAGCAGCGCGGGTTATGAGCAGTTCTTC. Translating gives CASSAGYEQFF. The chain uses TRBV5-6 and TRBJ2-1, with a possible D match to TRBD2 (5 bases). The CDR3 has 11 residues. The germline gives CDR1 SGHDT, CDR2 YYEEEE. V gave up 4 bases and J gave up 8 bases, with 7 bases separating them.